A single sample is the source of the 4 T cell receptor beta chains below, sequenced in a study of blood T cell repertoires in COVID-19. TCRdb's copy holds only in-frame clones and misses some; the assay was immunoSEQ multiplex PCR. The sample records around 130,000 clones, around 89% being singletons. Input material: peripheral blood. These receptors originate from a man in his fifties with active or convalescent COVID-19.

The sample holds one count of this clone. The chain uses TRBV18 and TRBJ1-1, with 7 positions matching TRBD1. This CDR3 is built from 14 residues. Germline assignment: CDR1 KGHSH and CDR2 LQKENI. J lost 3 bases, V lost 6 bases, and 7 bases had no gene match. The CDR3 loop is CASSYGTEDTEAFF. CDR3 sequence (DNA): TGTGCCAGCTCGTACGGGACAGAGGACACTGAAGCTTTCTTT.

The table lists this clone with a count of one. The V gene is TRBV28, the J gene TRBJ2-7; TRBD2 matches 7 bases. This CDR3 spans 12 amino acids. CDR1 is MDHEN, CDR2 SYDVKM, per germline. The V and J ends lost 10 bases and 0 bases, in that order; junction bases with no gene match: 3. CDR3 residues: CAISGVSYEQYF. CDR3 in DNA: TGTGCCATAAGCGGGGTCTCCTACGAGCAGTACTTC.

DNA for the CDR3: TGTGCCAGCAGTTTCAGGGGTGCGGGTCAGCCCCAGCATTTT. Its protein is CASSFRGAGQPQHF. V usage is TRBV6-2 or TRBV6-3 and J usage is TRBJ1-5; D possibly corresponds to TRBD1 (6 bases). This CDR3 spans 14 amino acids. Germline V CDR1 and CDR2: MNHEY, SVGEGT. Deletions cut 4 bases from V and 6 bases from J, with 13 bases between.

The chain uses TRBV6-5 and TRBJ2-7; possible D gene TRBD1, 6 bases. Germline V lookup: CDR1 MNHEY, CDR2 SVGAGI. This CDR3 has 13 residues. The ends were cut back, 5 bases at V and 2 bases at J, with 10 bases in the middle. The CDR3 DNA reads TGTGCCAGCAGTCGGACAGCAACCTACGAGCAGTACTTC. It encodes CASSRTATYEQYF.